Below are 26 T cell receptor beta chains sequenced from a single sample in a study of early T cells in non-severe SARS-CoV-2 infection. MiXCR was run by TCRdb on the 5' RACE reads, yielding one entry per CDR3 protein. The profile shows 87,000 or so distinct CDR3 sequences, around 13% of them singletons. Sequencing was performed on whole blood. Receptors were obtained from an adult who was a healthcare worker with PCR-confirmed SARS-CoV-2 infection or an uninfected control (not recorded which).

The chain recombines TRBV12-3 or TRBV12-4 with TRBJ1-5, with 7 positions matching TRBD1. The CDR3 sequence is 13 residues long. The trim removed 5 bases at V and 7 bases at J, leaving 5 bases unmatched. CDR3: CASSGDRPQPQHF. The DNA for the CDR3 is TGTGCCAGCAGTGGGGACAGACCCCAGCCCCAGCATTTT.

The V and J genes are TRBV20-1 and TRBJ2-2, with D possibly matching TRBD1 (6 bases). The CDR3 loop spans 17 amino acids. Germline V lookup: CDR1 DFQATT, CDR2 SNEGSKA (reference sequence). V lost 0 bases and J lost 1, with 15 bases in between. In DNA form, the CDR3 reads TGCAGTGCTAGAGACGGGATGAGCAGGGGGAACACCGGGGAGCTGTTTTTT. The encoded protein is CSARDGMSRGNTGELFF.

In its sample, this clonotype was seen a few times. J is TRBJ1-6 and V is TRBV20-1; weak D call: TRBD1 (5 bases). This CDR3 has 18 residues. Germline CDR1 is DFQATT and CDR2 is SNEGSKA (reference sequence). Trimming removed 2 bases from V and 8 bases from J, with 25 bases in between. Written as DNA, the CDR3 is TGCAGTGCTAGATTATTAAAGGACTACAGGTCAACGGATTCACCCCTCCACTTT. This sequence encodes CSARLLKDYRSTDSPLHF.

This clonotype was counted many times. The chain is built from TRBV10-3 and TRBJ2-3; 8 nucleotides align to TRBD1. The CDR3 is 17 residues long. Germline trimming cut 1 base from V and 2 bases from J; bases unmatched to any gene: 8. Germline V CDR1 and CDR2: ENHRY, SYGVKD. CDR3 nucleotides: TGTGCCATCAGTGAGTTCGGACAGGGAAGGACCACAGATACGCAGTATTTT. Translated, it gives CAISEFGQGRTTDTQYF.

This clonotype was seen a few times. This chain uses TRBV20-1 with TRBJ2-1; TRBD2 aligns across 11 bases. From germline, CDR1 is DFQATT and CDR2 SNEGSKA (reference sequence). V was clipped by 3 bases and J by 7 bases; unmatched bases: 2. The CDR3 runs 13 residues. CDR3 DNA sequence: TGCAGTGCTAGTTCTAGCGGGAGGAATGAGCAGTTCTTC. Protein product: CSASSSGRNEQFF.

The table lists this clonotype with a few counts. The V and J genes are TRBV13 and TRBJ2-1, with D uncertain. Trimming stripped 4 bases from V and 8 bases from J, with 9 bases between. This CDR3 has 12 residues. Germline lookup yields CDR1 PRHDT and CDR2 FYEKMQ (reference sequence). The CDR3 nucleotides read TGTGCCAGCAGCTCCCAGTACGATGAGCAGTTCTTC. Its protein product is CASSSQYDEQFF.

This clonotype was observed many times. V and J are TRBV11-2 and TRBJ2-1, with 8 bases aligning to TRBD2. The CDR3 runs to 18 residues. The V segment lost 5 bases and the J segment 8 bases; nucleotides outside the gene matches: 20. Germline V lookup: CDR1 SGHAT, CDR2 FQNNGV. CDR3 nucleotides: TGTGCCAGCAGCCCAAACCGCCGTGAGCGGGGGTCTGAATATGAGCAGTTCTTC. Amino acids: CASSPNRRERGSEYEQFF. The full variable domain, with the rest looked up from reference TRBV11-2 and TRBJ2-1, is EAGVAQSPRYKIIEKRQSVAFWCNPISGHATLYWYQQILGQGPKLLIQFQNNGVVDDSQLPKDRFSAERLKGVDSTLKIQPAKLEDSAVYLCASSPNRRERGSEYEQFFGPGTRLTVL.

This chain joins TRBV18 and TRBJ2-7; D is possibly TRBD1 (6 bases). This CDR3 region has 13 residues. The V and J ends lost 5 bases and 3 bases respectively, with 11 bases between them. Germline CDR1 and CDR2: KGHSH and LQKENI. CDR3 residues: CASSGGQLYEQYF. Written as DNA, the CDR3 is TGTGCCAGCTCAGGAGGACAGCTCTACGAGCAGTACTTC.

This clonotype was seen many times. The genes are TRBV29-1 and TRBJ2-1; no clear D. Germline-derived CDR1 and CDR2 are SQVTM and ANQGSEA. Between the trimmed V and J ends, which lost 2 bases and 4 bases, there was a span of 6 bases. This CDR3 region has 12 residues. The CDR3 nucleotides read TGCAGCGTTGAAATTAGGTACAATGAGCAGTTCTTC. Translating gives CSVEIRYNEQFF.

This clonotype has just a few counts. V is TRBV21-1 and J is TRBJ1-5; the table's D gene call, TRBD1, was not cross checked with the DNA. TRBV21-1 is a pseudogene segment. The CDR3 loop spans 15 amino acids. Here the CDR3 DNA reads TGTGCCAGCAGCAAAGGGGCAGGGGAGGTTCAGCCCCAGCATTTT. Amino acids: CASSKGAGEVQPQHF.

The J gene is TRBJ1-6, the V gene TRBV3-1; a weak D match, TRBD1 (5 bases). This CDR3 has 16 amino acids. Germline CDR1 and CDR2: LGHDT and YNNKEL (reference sequence). The V gene lost 3 bases and the J gene lost 8 bases, with 17 bases spanning the gap. The CDR3 DNA is TGTGCCAGCAGCCACCCCCGGCAGGGAATACATTCACCCCTCCACTTT. Translation: CASSHPRQGIHSPLHF.

This clonotype was picked up many times. This chain connects TRBV29-1 to TRBJ1-1; no clear D. This CDR3 has 10 amino acids. Germline assignment: CDR1 SQVTM and CDR2 ANQGSEA. Trimming pared 3 bases from V and 10 bases from J, leaving 9 bases between. CDR3 loop: CSVEVESAFF. CDR3 bases: TGCAGCGTTGAGGTCGAATCAGCTTTCTTT.

The chain joins TRBV7-9 to TRBJ1-4; D is undetermined. The CDR3 sequence is 16 residues long. V gave up 3 bases and J gave up 12 bases, with 23 bases separating them. Germline V gene sequence: CDR1 SEHNR, CDR2 FQNEAQ (reference sequence). The DNA of the CDR3 is TGTGCCAGCAGCTTCCTTGCGGGTAGGGTTTTTGACGAACTGTTTTTT. This gives the protein CASSFLAGRVFDELFF.

The V and J genes are TRBV4-3 and TRBJ2-5, with D unresolved. The V and J ends lost 1 base and 5 bases respectively, with 8 bases between them. Per the germline V gene, CDR1 is LGHNA and CDR2 is YSLEER. The CDR3 spans 13 residues. In nucleotides, the CDR3 is TGCGCCAGCAGCCAAGGGCTTTCGGAGACCCAGTACTTC. Translating gives CASSQGLSETQYF.

This clonotype was seen a single time. A clone one base away is much larger, so this may be a read error. The rearrangement links TRBV9 to TRBJ1-4, with D possibly TRBD1 on 5 matching bases. The CDR3 length is 14 residues. Per germline, CDR1 SGDLS and CDR2 YYNGEE. As DNA, the CDR3 is TGTGCCAGCAGCGTAGGACAGAAGGATGATAAACTGTTTTTT. Protein product: CASSVGQKDDKLFF.

This clonotype was seen repeatedly, ten times or more. CDR3 region: CSVEDPEGYGYGYTF. CDR3 in DNA: TGCAGCGTTGAAGACCCAGAGGGGTACGGCTATGGCTACACCTTC. The rearrangement links TRBV29-1 to TRBJ1-2, with D maybe TRBD1 (5 bases). This CDR3 is 15 amino acids long. The V gene lost 0 bases and the J gene lost 4 bases, with 15 bases spanning the gap. The germline gives CDR1 SQVTM, CDR2 ANQGSEA.

This clonotype was seen only once. The gene calls are TRBV2 and TRBJ1-1, with D unresolved. Trimming pared 6 bases from V and 1 base from J, leaving 18 bases between. Per the germline V gene, CDR1 is SNHLY and CDR2 is FYNNEI. The CDR3 has 16 amino acids. As DNA, the CDR3 is TGTGCCAGCAGCCCAAGGTGGGCAGCTAGGAACACTGAAGCTTTCTTT. Its protein is CASSPRWAARNTEAFF.

There are many counts of this clonotype. The V and J genes are TRBV28 and TRBJ1-5; 8 nucleotides agree with TRBD1. CDR3 length equals 15 residues. Trimming at V came to 7 bases and at J to 2 bases, leaving 7 bases not matched to a gene. CDR1 is MDHEN and CDR2 is SYDVKM in the germline V gene. The CDR3 DNA reads TGTGCCAGCACCCCTGACAGGGGCGGCAATCAGCCCCAGCATTTT. This codes for CASTPDRGGNQPQHF.

The chain carries TRBV6-4 and TRBJ2-1; 12 bases agree with TRBD1. The CDR3 spans 14 residues. From germline, CDR1 is MRHNA and CDR2 SNTAGT. The ends lost 4 bases at V and 8 bases at J; junction bases unmatched: 3. As DNA, the CDR3 is TGTGCCAGCAGTGGCGGGACAGGGGGCCATGAGCAGTTCTTC. It specifies CASSGGTGGHEQFF.

This clonotype was seen ten or more times. This chain connects TRBV7-9 to TRBJ1-1, with a weak D call TRBD1 (5 bases). The CDR3 is 15 residues long. The V end was cut by 5 bases, the J end by 5 bases, with 18 bases between. CDR1 and CDR2 (germline): SEHNR, FQNEAQ (reference sequence). The chain's CDR3 is CASSSRQWRGTEAFF. DNA of the CDR3: TGTGCCAGCAGCAGCCGACAGTGGAGAGGGACTGAAGCTTTCTTT.

This clonotype appeared a few times. This chain uses TRBV15 with TRBJ2-2; D is unresolved. CDR1 and CDR2 (germline): LNHNV, YYDKDF (reference sequence). The CDR3 length is 15 residues. Trimming removed 5 bases from V and 1 base from J, with 11 bases in between. CDR3 sequence (DNA): TGTGCCACCAGCTTATATTCCGGGAACACCGGGGAGCTGTTTTTT. Translated, it gives CATSLYSGNTGELFF.

This clonotype showed up just a few times. J is TRBJ1-1 and V is TRBV28, with D perhaps TRBD1 (5 bases). Trimming took off 6 bases at V and 5 bases at J, with 25 bases between the two ends. The CDR3 is 17 residues long. Looked up from germline, CDR1 is MDHEN and CDR2 is SYDVKM. CDR3 coding DNA: TGTGCCAGCAGCCCCACAACGGCGGGACGGGTTGGGACTGAAGCTTTCTTT. It yields the protein CASSPTTAGRVGTEAFF.

This clonotype has only a few counts. This sequence joins TRBV7-6 and TRBJ2-5; possibly TRBD2 for D (5 bases). Trimming stripped 7 bases from V and 2 bases from J, with 11 bases between. The germline V gene encodes CDR1 SGHVS and CDR2 FNYEAQ. The CDR3 spans 13 residues. CDR3 in amino acids: CASTLRDQETQYF. CDR3 nucleotides: TGTGCCAGCACCCTGAGGGATCAAGAGACCCAGTACTTC. Filled out from reference TRBV7-6 and TRBJ2-5, the complete variable domain reads GAGVSQSPRYKVTKRGQDVALRCDPISGHVSLYWYRQALGQGPEFLTYFNYEAQQDKSGLPNDRFSAERPEGSISTLTIQRTEQRDSAMYRCASTLRDQETQYFGPGTRLLVL.

The genes are TRBV29-1 and TRBJ2-5; 9 bases are a match to TRBD1. The ends lost 3 bases at V and 5 bases at J; junction bases unmatched: 4. This CDR3 region has 13 residues. Germline CDR1 is SQVTM and CDR2 is ANQGSEA. The CDR3 sequence is CSVDGQGMETQYF. The CDR3 bases are TGCAGCGTTGATGGACAGGGGATGGAGACCCAGTACTTC.

This clonotype has only a few counts. The chain joins TRBV28 to TRBJ1-1; 10 bases agree with TRBD1. Germline V gene sequence: CDR1 MDHEN, CDR2 SYDVKM. The junction had 6 bases not matched to a gene; V was cut back by 5 bases and J by 12 bases. The CDR3 length is 12 residues. CDR3 sequence reads: CASSIRQGATFF. Written as DNA, the CDR3 is TGTGCCAGCAGTATAAGACAGGGGGCAACTTTCTTT.

The V call is TRBV19, the J call TRBJ2-6; 7 nucleotides match TRBD1. CDR3 length equals 17 residues. V gave up 4 bases and J gave up 2 bases; unmatched junction bases: 8. Germline CDR1 LNHDA, CDR2 SQIVND (reference sequence). Here the CDR3 reads CASSTPRTGAGANVLTF. CDR3 DNA sequence: TGTGCCAGTAGTACTCCTCGTACAGGGGCTGGGGCCAACGTCCTGACTTTC.